This is a list of T cell receptor beta chains from one sample in a study of T cell changes during pregnancy in multiple sclerosis. Profiling relied on immunoSEQ multiplex PCR, and the TCRdb table lists in-frame clones only, not all of them. Of under 55,000 clones in the sample, 93% were seen once. Sequencing used peripheral blood, obtained in the second trimester of pregnancy. The receptor source for this set is a female donor with multiple sclerosis, enrolled in a pregnancy study. Each CDR3 is given with its conserved first and last residue. D genes are given only for firm matches. Size tells how often a clone was seen (once, few, many) or the class of an expanded clone, and some rows leave it out.

J gene | V gene | clone size | D gene | CDR3 protein | CDR3 DNA
TRBJ1-4 | TRBV5-4 | NA | NA | CASSPTGRAEKLFF | TGTGCCAGCAGCCCCACCGGGAGGGCTGAAAAACTGTTTTTT
TRBJ2-2 | TRBV6-5 | NA | TRBD1 | CASSYRGRGTGELFF | TGTGCCAGCAGTTACAGGGGGCGCGGCACCGGGGAGCTGTTTTTT
TRBJ1-5 | TRBV6-6 | NA | NA | CASSYPPLGNQPQHF | TGTGCCAGCAGTTACCCTCCTCTCGGCAATCAGCCCCAGCATTTT
TRBJ2-5 | TRBV7-9 | NA | TRBD2 | CASSLGGTARETQYF | TGTGCCAGCAGCTTGGGGGGGACCGCCCGGGAGACCCAGTACTTC
TRBJ2-3 | TRBV28 | NA | TRBD1 | CASSTAGQGTDTQYF | TGTGCCAGCAGTACCGCGGGACAGGGCACAGATACGCAGTATTTT
TRBJ1-3 | TRBV7-6 | NA | NA | CASSLEARQDTIYF | TGTGCCAGCAGCTTAGAGGCCAGGCAGGACACCATATATTTT
TRBJ2-4 | TRBV21-1 | once | NA | CASSEWCLAKNIQYF | TGTGCCAGCAGCGAGTGGTGTTTAGCCAAAAACATTCAGTACTTC
TRBJ1-1 | TRBV7-9 | NA | TRBD1 | CASSKVGQGTEAFF | TGTGCCAGCAGCAAAGTGGGACAGGGGACTGAAGCTTTCTTT
TRBJ2-1 | TRBV20-1 | NA | NA | CSARLTPGQFF | TGCAGTGCTAGACTGACCCCGGGGCAGTTCTTC
TRBJ2-3 | TRBV29-1 | NA | TRBD1 | CSVRQGAQGTDTQYF | TGCAGCGTCAGACAGGGGGCACAGGGTACAGATACGCAGTATTTT
TRBJ2-7 | TRBV27 | NA | TRBD1 | CASSLRSSSGTGDPYEQYF | TGTGCCAGCAGTTTGCGATCTTCCTCCGGGACAGGGGATCCCTACGAGCAGTACTTC
TRBJ2-3 | TRBV30 | NA | NA | CAWNYGSGTDTQYF | TGTGCCTGGAACTACGGGAGCGGCACAGATACGCAGTATTTT
TRBJ2-1 | TRBV7-2 | NA | TRBD2 | CASSLGLYNEQFF | TGTGCCAGCAGCTTGGGACTATACAATGAGCAGTTCTTC
TRBJ2-7 | TRBV11-2 | NA | NA | CASSLMPTGSYEQYF | TGTGCCAGCAGCTTGATGCCGACAGGCTCCTACGAGCAGTACTTC
TRBJ2-2 | TRBV5-1 | NA | NA | CASSFYSGELFF | TGCGCCAGCAGCTTCTACTCCGGGGAGCTGTTTTTT
TRBJ2-5 | TRBV29-1 | NA | NA | CSVEVRDNQETQYF | TGCAGCGTTGAAGTCCGGGACAACCAAGAGACCCAGTACTTC
TRBJ1-5 | TRBV21-1 | NA | NA | CASPRTDSNQPQHF | TGTGCCAGCCCGCGGACAGATAGCAATCAGCCCCAGCATTTT
TRBJ1-2 | TRBV9 | NA | TRBD1 | CASSGGQGLNYGYTF | TGTGCCAGCAGCGGGGGACAGGGTCTTAACTATGGCTACACCTTC
TRBJ1-1 | TRBV7-2 | NA | NA | CASSLATTTNTEAFF | TGTGCCAGCAGCTTAGCGACTACCACGAACACTGAAGCTTTCTTT
TRBJ2-1 | TRBV30 | NA | TRBD2 | CAWNGGTSGEQFF | TGTGCCTGGAATGGAGGGACTAGCGGTGAGCAGTTCTTC
TRBJ1-1 | TRBV28 | few | NA | CASSEPQSDQAFF | TGTGCCAGCAGTGAACCCCAGAGCGATCAAGCTTTCTTT
TRBJ1-5 | TRBV19 | NA | TRBD1 | CASNDRGRAQPQHF | TGTGCCAGTAACGACAGGGGGCGAGCTCAGCCCCAGCATTTT
TRBJ2-1 | TRBV5-5 | NA | TRBD2 | CASSRGLGAYNEQFF | TGTGCCAGCAGCAGGGGACTAGGGGCCTACAATGAGCAGTTCTTC
TRBJ2-7 | TRBV27 | NA | TRBD1 | CASSPGQTYEQYF | TGTGCCAGCAGTCCGGGACAGACCTACGAGCAGTACTTC
TRBJ1-1 | TRBV10-2 | once | NA | CASRDTANTEAFF | TGCGCCAGCAGGGATACAGCGAACACTGAAGCTTTCTTT
TRBJ2-1 | TRBV19 | NA | TRBD1 | CASSIGVDRPNREQFF | TGTGCCAGTAGTATAGGGGTGGACAGGCCCAACCGTGAGCAGTTCTTC
TRBJ2-7 | TRBV7-9 | NA | TRBD2 | CASSRLASSSYEQYF | TGTGCCAGCAGCCGACTAGCTTCGAGCTCCTACGAGCAGTACTTC
TRBJ2-3 | TRBV7-6 | once | NA | CASSPYYDQPQDTQYF | TGTGCCAGCAGCCCCTATTATGACCAGCCACAGGATACGCAGTATTTT
TRBJ2-2 | TRBV7-2 | NA | TRBD2 | CASSFTSGRVGELFF | TGTGCCAGCAGCTTTACTAGCGGGAGAGTCGGGGAGCTGTTTTTT
TRBJ2-1 | TRBV11-1 | NA | TRBD1 | CASSLGGWTGNEQFF | TGTGCCAGCAGCTTAGGGGGGTGGACAGGGAATGAGCAGTTCTTC
TRBJ1-2 | TRBV5-1 | NA | NA | CASSRGPGENYTF | TGCGCCAGCAGCCGAGGACCGGGGGAGAACTACACCTTC
TRBJ2-1 | TRBV11-2 | NA | TRBD2 | CASSSSGLVSEQFF | TGTGCCAGCAGCTCTAGTGGACTAGTGAGTGAGCAGTTCTTC
TRBJ2-5 | TRBV5-1 | NA | NA | CASSLREETQYF | TGCGCCAGCAGCTTGCGGGAAGAGACCCAGTACTTC
TRBJ1-4 | TRBV7-9 | NA | NA | CASSLGNQAELFF | TGTGCCAGCAGCTTAGGAAACCAAGCCGAACTGTTTTTT
TRBJ2-1 | TRBV7-8 | NA | NA | CASSLLAADYNEQFF | TGTGCCAGCAGCTTACTGGCCGCTGACTACAATGAGCAGTTCTTC
TRBJ2-2 | TRBV14 | NA | NA | CASSRGRNTGELFF | TGTGCCAGCAGCCGTGGGAGGAACACCGGGGAGCTGTTTTTT
TRBJ1-2 | TRBV7-3 | NA | NA | CASSLGAIEGNYGYTF | TGTGCCAGCAGCTTAGGGGCAATTGAAGGAAACTATGGCTACACCTTC
TRBJ1-6 | TRBV6-6 | NA | NA | CASSYEWAGQNSPLHF | TGTGCCAGCAGTTACGAGTGGGCAGGGCAAAATTCACCCCTCCACTTT
TRBJ2-2 | TRBV10-3 | once | TRBD2 | CAIKGAGGLTGELFF | TGTGCCATCAAAGGGGCGGGAGGTTTAACCGGGGAGCTGTTTTTT
TRBJ2-3 | TRBV28 | NA | NA | CATLGVAASTDTQYF | TGTGCCACCCTAGGCGTAGCGGCTAGCACAGATACGCAGTATTTT
TRBJ1-2 | TRBV7-2 | NA | NA | CASSLAGDGYTF | TGTGCCAGCAGCTTAGCCGGTGATGGCTACACCTTC
TRBJ2-7 | TRBV2 | NA | NA | CASSNQDFPYEQYF | TGTGCCAGCAGTAACCAGGACTTCCCCTACGAGCAGTACTTC
TRBJ1-2 | TRBV4-3 | NA | TRBD1 | CASRQVDGPGQGGGYTF | TGCGCCAGCAGACAAGTAGACGGACCGGGACAGGGTGGCGGCTACACCTTC
TRBJ1-2 | TRBV29-1 | NA | NA | CSEGVPDGYTF | TGCAGCGAGGGGGTTCCAGATGGCTACACCTTC
TRBJ2-1 | TRBV28 | NA | TRBD2 | CASSSGTSEQFF | TGTGCCAGCAGCTCCGGGACTAGCGAGCAGTTCTTC
TRBJ2-7 | TRBV2 | NA | NA | CASSESATYEQYF | TGTGCCAGCAGTGAAAGCGCAACCTACGAGCAGTACTTC
TRBJ2-3 | TRBV19 | NA | TRBD1 | CASRTQGLTDTQYF | TGTGCCAGTAGGACACAGGGGCTAACAGATACGCAGTATTTT
TRBJ2-1 | TRBV4-3 | NA | TRBD2 | CASSQEVWREERNEQFF | TGCGCCAGCAGCCAAGAGGTCTGGCGGGAGGAAAGAAATGAGCAGTTCTTC
TRBJ2-7 | TRBV5-5 | NA | TRBD2 | CASSSIVSSGRSEQYF | TGTGCCAGCAGCTCGATCGTCTCTAGCGGGAGATCCGAGCAGTACTTC